One sample yielded the 17 T cell receptor beta chains listed below, sequenced in a study of OX40 agonist ivuxolimab in advanced cancers. Sequencing used immunoSEQ multiplex PCR; TCRdb keeps in-frame clones, though not all of them. The sample lists tens of thousands of clones; more than 80% were seen once. The material was CD4+ or CD8+ T cells sorted from blood, obtained in a trial of the OX40 agonist ivuxolimab. Receptors originate from an adult with an advanced solid tumor such as melanoma, head and neck, liver or kidney cancer.

The chain joins TRBV5-1 to TRBJ2-1, with 8 bases that match TRBD2. V shed 2 bases and J 9 bases; nucleotides not matched to a gene: 10. Per germline, CDR1 SGHRS and CDR2 YFSETQ. The CDR3 contains 15 residues. CDR3: CASSLSGGTRSEQFF. In nucleotides, the CDR3 is TGCGCCAGCAGCTTAAGCGGGGGAACAAGAAGTGAGCAGTTCTTC.

The chain joins TRBV27 to TRBJ2-2; D gene uncertain. Germline V CDR1 and CDR2: MNHEY, SMNVEV (reference sequence). The ends were cut back, 3 bases at V and 1 base at J, with 6 bases in the middle. This CDR3 has 14 amino acids. The CDR3 protein is CASSFARNTGELFF. CDR3 bases: TGTGCCAGCAGTTTCGCCCGGAACACCGGGGAGCTGTTTTTT.

This clone occurred once. The chain links TRBV5-1 to TRBJ2-1; TRBD1 agrees at 7 bases. The V and J ends lost 3 bases and 4 bases, in that order; junction bases with no gene match: 7. CDR1 and CDR2 from the germline V gene are SGHRS and YFSETQ. The CDR3 extends over 15 amino acids. The CDR3 here is CASSSSGGTYNEQFF. The CDR3 DNA reads TGCGCCAGCAGCTCGTCAGGGGGAACGTACAATGAGCAGTTCTTC.

The chain uses TRBV19 and TRBJ2-4; D not certain. Germline lookup yields CDR1 LNHDA and CDR2 SQIVND (reference sequence). The ends were cut back, 3 bases at V and 0 bases at J, with 12 bases in the middle. This CDR3 comprises 16 residues. The CDR3 sequence: CASSIALQRAKNIQYF. The CDR3 DNA reads as TGTGCCAGTAGTATCGCATTACAAAGAGCCAAAAACATTCAGTACTTC.

The chain links TRBV10-1 to TRBJ1-1, with D hard to call. Germline CDR1 and CDR2: WNHNN and SYGVQD (reference sequence). There are 14 residues in the CDR3. V lost 6 bases, J lost 1 base, and 12 bases lay in between. CDR3 nucleotide sequence: TGCGCCAGCAGCCCCTTTGGAGAGAACACTGAAGCTTTCTTT. Amino acid sequence: CASSPFGENTEAFF.

This clone showed up just a few times. V is TRBV5-5 and J is TRBJ1-5; the D gene is possibly TRBD1 (5 bases). Per the germline V gene, CDR1 is SGHKS and CDR2 is YYEKEE (reference sequence). The CDR3 spans 13 residues. The V end lost 5 bases, the J end lost 6 bases, and 12 bases lay between the germline ends. CDR3 amino acids: CASSLSGSQPQHF. For the CDR3, the DNA is TGTGCCAGCAGTCTTTCAGGGTCTCAGCCCCAGCATTTT.

The chain joins TRBV7-9 to TRBJ1-3; D remains unclear. There are 14 residues in the CDR3. Germline lookup yields CDR1 SEHNR and CDR2 FQNEAQ (reference sequence). Trimming took 1 base from V and 0 from J, leaving 4 bases between them. The CDR3 region is CASSLEASGNTIYF. CDR3 coding DNA: TGTGCCAGCAGCTTAGAGGCCTCTGGAAACACCATATATTTT.

This sequence joins TRBV14 and TRBJ1-3; possible D gene TRBD1, 6 bases. The CDR3 extends over 17 amino acids. Germline CDR1 reads SGHDN; CDR2 reads FVKESK. Trimming left V 0 bases short and J 4 bases short, with 16 bases between. The CDR3 DNA reads as TGTGCCAGCAGCCAAGATTTGGGGGCGCGGTCCGGAAACACCATATATTTT. Encoded protein: CASSQDLGARSGNTIYF.

The CDR3 DNA reads TGTGCCAGCAGTGGATCGCAGGGGCCCTACGAGCAGTACTTC. Translating it yields CASSGSQGPYEQYF. The V gene is TRBV6-1, the J gene TRBJ2-7; tentative D call: TRBD1 (6 bases). Trimming stripped 4 bases from V and 2 bases from J, with 12 bases between. Germline values: CDR1 MNHNS, CDR2 SASEGT. The CDR3 covers 14 residues.

The rearrangement joins TRBV2 to TRBJ1-5; D ambiguous. The length of the CDR3 is 14 residues. Trimming took off 3 bases at V and 1 base at J, with 7 bases between the two ends. Germline V lookup: CDR1 SNHLY, CDR2 FYNNEI. This CDR3 is CASSDVTSNQPQHF. For the CDR3, the DNA is TGTGCCAGCAGTGACGTGACGAGCAATCAGCCCCAGCATTTT.

In the case of this clone: The same CDR3 can be traced to other DNA sequences in this sample. This chain connects TRBV19 to TRBJ2-7; D tentatively fits TRBD1 or TRBD2 (5 bases each). CDR1 is LNHDA, CDR2 SQIVND, per germline (reference sequence). Trimming shortened V by 2 bases and J by 0 bases, and 8 bases separated the two germline ends. This CDR3 region has 14 residues. The CDR3 DNA sequence: TGTGCCAGTAGTATATCGGGGCCCTCCTACGAGCAGTACTTC. Amino acids: CASSISGPSYEQYF.

The CDR3 DNA reads as TGTGCCAGCAGCCAAGATGCGCGGGGGGGCCGTAATGAGCAGTTCTTC. Its protein is CASSQDARGGRNEQFF. The chain is built from TRBV4-2 and TRBJ2-1; 9 bases fit TRBD2. Germline-derived CDR1 and CDR2 are LGHNA and YNFKEQ. Trimming cost V 0 bases and J 7 bases; bases outside gene matches: 7. The CDR3 is 16 amino acids.

The J gene is TRBJ2-5, the V gene TRBV11-1; D is uncertain. This CDR3 is 11 amino acids long. Between the trimmed V and J ends, which lost 1 base and 5 bases, there was a span of 2 bases. Germline assignment: CDR1 SGHAT and CDR2 FQDESV (reference sequence). The CDR3 is CASSLDETQYF. The CDR3 nucleotides are TGTGCCAGCAGCTTAGACGAGACCCAGTACTTC.

This chain's CDR3 is CASSERWATNEKLFF. The CDR3 DNA reads as TGTGCCAGCAGTGAAAGGTGGGCAACTAATGAAAAACTGTTTTTT. This chain joins TRBV6-1 and TRBJ1-4; D ambiguous. Trimming took 2 bases from V and 0 from J, leaving 7 bases between them. The CDR3 has 15 amino acids. From germline, CDR1 is MNHNS and CDR2 SASEGT.

The V call is TRBV7-9, the J call TRBJ2-2; D gene ambiguous. Between the trimmed V and J ends, which lost 5 bases and 5 bases, there was a span of 9 bases. Germline V gene sequence: CDR1 SEHNR, CDR2 FQNEAQ (reference sequence). The CDR3 runs 13 residues. The CDR3 bases are TGTGCCAGCAGCCTAACAGAGACCGGGGAGCTGTTTTTT. As protein: CASSLTETGELFF.

J is TRBJ2-5 and V is TRBV18; 12 nucleotides align to TRBD1. The germline CDR1 and CDR2 sequences are KGHSH and LQKENI. CDR3 length: 17 amino acids. Trimming cost V 0 bases and J 5 bases; bases outside gene matches: 7. CDR3 coding DNA: TGTGCCAGCTCACCACCCCAGGGACAGGGGGCGAGCGAGACCCAGTACTTC. Translating gives CASSPPQGQGASETQYF. The full variable domain, rest sourced from reference TRBV18 and TRBJ2-5, is NAGVMQNPRHLVRRRGQEARLRCSPMKGHSHVYWYRQLPEEGLKFMVYLQKENIIDESGMPKERFSAEFPKEGPSILRIQQVVRGDSAAYFCASSPPQGQGASETQYFGPGTRLLVL.

This rearrangement joins TRBV6-5 to TRBJ2-7; no clear D gene. The V and J ends lost 7 bases and 1 base respectively, with 8 bases between them. This CDR3 has 12 residues. Per germline, CDR1 MNHEY and CDR2 SVGAGI. Here the CDR3 DNA reads TGTGCCAGCAAAAAGGAGTCCTACGAGCAGTACTTC. Protein: CASKKESYEQYF.